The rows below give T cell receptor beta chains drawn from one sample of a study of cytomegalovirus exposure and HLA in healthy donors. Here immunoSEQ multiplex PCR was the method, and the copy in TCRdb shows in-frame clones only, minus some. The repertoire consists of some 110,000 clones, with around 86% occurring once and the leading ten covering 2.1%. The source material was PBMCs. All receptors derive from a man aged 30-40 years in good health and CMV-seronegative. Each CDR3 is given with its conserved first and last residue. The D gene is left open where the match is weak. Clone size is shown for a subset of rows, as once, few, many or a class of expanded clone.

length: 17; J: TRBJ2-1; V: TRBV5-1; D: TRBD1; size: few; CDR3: CASRIGQGVSPYNEQFF; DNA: TGCGCCAGCAGGATAGGGCAGGGGGTCTCCCCCTACAATGAGCAGTTCTTC
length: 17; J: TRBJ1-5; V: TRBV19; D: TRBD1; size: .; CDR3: CASSILPGQGIGQPQHF; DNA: TGTGCCAGTAGTATACTCCCGGGACAGGGGATAGGTCAGCCCCAGCATTTT
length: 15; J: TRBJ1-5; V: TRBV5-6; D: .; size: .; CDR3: CASSLGRAGGQPQHF; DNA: TGTGCCAGCAGCTTGGGGCGGGCTGGCGGTCAGCCCCAGCATTTT
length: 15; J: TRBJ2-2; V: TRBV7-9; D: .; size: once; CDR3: CASSLLAENTGELFF; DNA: TGTGCCAGCAGCTTACTGGCAGAGAACACCGGGGAGCTGTTTTTT
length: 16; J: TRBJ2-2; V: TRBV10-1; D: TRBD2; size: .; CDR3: CASSREAQRGPGELFF; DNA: TGCGCCAGCAGTCGCGAGGCCCAGCGGGGCCCCGGGGAGCTGTTTTTT
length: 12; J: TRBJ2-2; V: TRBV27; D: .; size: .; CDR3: CASSWGSGELFF; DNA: TGTGCCAGCAGTTGGGGCTCCGGGGAGCTGTTTTTT
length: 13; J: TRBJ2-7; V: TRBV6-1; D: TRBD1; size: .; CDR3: CAISGGQTYEQYF; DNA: TGTGCCATCAGTGGGGGACAGACCTACGAGCAGTACTTC
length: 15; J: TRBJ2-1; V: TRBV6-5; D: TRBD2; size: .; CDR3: CASSYYGTSVNEQFF; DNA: TGTGCCAGCAGTTACTACGGGACTAGCGTCAATGAGCAGTTCTTC
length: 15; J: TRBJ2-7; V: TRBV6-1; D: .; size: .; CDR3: CASSSPGPLYYEQYF; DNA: TGTGCCAGCAGTTCCCCGGGTCCCCTCTACTACGAGCAGTACTTC
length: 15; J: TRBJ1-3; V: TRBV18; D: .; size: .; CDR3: CASSPDTPGRYTIYF; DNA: TGTGCCAGCTCACCCGACACTCCTGGGAGATACACCATATATTTT
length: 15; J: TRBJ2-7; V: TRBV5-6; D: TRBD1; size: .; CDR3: CASSLATGGSYEQYF; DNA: TGTGCCAGCAGCTTGGCCACAGGGGGGAGCTACGAGCAGTACTTC
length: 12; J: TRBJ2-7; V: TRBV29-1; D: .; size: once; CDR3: CSVEWGLTEQYF; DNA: TGCAGCGTTGAATGGGGCCTCACCGAGCAGTACTTC
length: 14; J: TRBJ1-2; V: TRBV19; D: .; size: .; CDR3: CASTPARDSHGYTF; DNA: TGTGCCAGTACCCCCGCGAGGGATTCCCATGGCTACACCTTC
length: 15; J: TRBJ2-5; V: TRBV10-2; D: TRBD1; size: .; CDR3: CASRRYRGVPETQYF; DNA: TGCGCCAGCAGACGGTACAGGGGGGTCCCAGAGACCCAGTACTTC
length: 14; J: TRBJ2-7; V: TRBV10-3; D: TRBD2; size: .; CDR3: CAISPGTSSPEQYF; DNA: TGTGCCATCAGTCCCGGGACTAGTTCCCCTGAGCAGTACTTC
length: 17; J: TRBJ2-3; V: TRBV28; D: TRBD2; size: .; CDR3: CASSLRPGAGGGDTQYF; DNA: TGTGCCAGCAGTTTACGCCCCGGCGCGGGGGGAGGAGATACGCAGTATTTT
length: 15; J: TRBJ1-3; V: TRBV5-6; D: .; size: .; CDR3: CASSLEGGPGNTIYF; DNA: TGTGCCAGCAGCTTGGAGGGAGGGCCCGGAAACACCATATATTTT
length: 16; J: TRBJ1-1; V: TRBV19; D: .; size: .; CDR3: CASSIVGGGVDTEAFF; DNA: TGTGCCAGTAGTATAGTGGGTGGGGGCGTGGACACTGAAGCTTTCTTT
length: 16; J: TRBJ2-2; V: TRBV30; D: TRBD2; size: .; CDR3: CAWSVGASGDTGELFF; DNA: TGTGCCTGGAGTGTTGGGGCTAGCGGGGATACCGGGGAGCTGTTTTTT
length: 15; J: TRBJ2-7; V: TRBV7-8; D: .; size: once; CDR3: CASSLYRSFSYEQYF; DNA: TGTGCCAGCAGCCTGTACAGGAGCTTCTCCTACGAGCAGTACTTC
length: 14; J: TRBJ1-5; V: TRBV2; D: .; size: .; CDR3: CASDWGVGNQPQHF; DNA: TGTGCCAGCGATTGGGGGGTAGGGAATCAGCCCCAGCATTTT
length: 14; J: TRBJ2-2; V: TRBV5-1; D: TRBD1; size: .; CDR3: CASTGGDRAGELFF; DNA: TGCGCCAGCACGGGTGGGGACAGGGCCGGGGAGCTGTTTTTT
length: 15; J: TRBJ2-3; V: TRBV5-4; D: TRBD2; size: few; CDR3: CASSRGLAGADTQYF; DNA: TGTGCCAGCAGTCGTGGACTAGCGGGGGCGGATACGCAGTATTTT
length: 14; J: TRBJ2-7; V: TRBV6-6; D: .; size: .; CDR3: CASSRRDTSYEQYF; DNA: TGTGCCAGCAGCCGACGGGACACCTCCTACGAGCAGTACTTC
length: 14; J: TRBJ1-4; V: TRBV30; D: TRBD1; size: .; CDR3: CAWNWDRGKEKLFF; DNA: TGTGCCTGGAATTGGGACAGGGGGAAGGAAAAACTGTTTTTT
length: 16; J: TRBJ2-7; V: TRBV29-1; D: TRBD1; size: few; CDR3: CSVFRSGTGDSYEQYF; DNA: TGCAGCGTTTTCCGGTCGGGGACAGGGGACTCCTACGAGCAGTACTTC
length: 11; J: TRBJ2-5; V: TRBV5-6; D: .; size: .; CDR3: CASSLRETQYF; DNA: TGTGCCAGCAGCTTGCGAGAGACCCAGTACTTC
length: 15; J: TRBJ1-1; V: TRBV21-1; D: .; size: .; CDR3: CASSKGKRVDTEAFF; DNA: TGTGCCAGCAGCAAAGGGAAACGGGTCGACACTGAAGCTTTCTTT
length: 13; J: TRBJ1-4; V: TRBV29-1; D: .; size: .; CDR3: CSVGGATNEKLFF; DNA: TGCAGCGTTGGCGGAGCAACTAATGAAAAACTGTTTTTT
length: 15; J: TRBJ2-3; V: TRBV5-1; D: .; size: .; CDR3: CASSSGGASTDTQYF; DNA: TGCGCCAGCAGCTCGGGCGGGGCGAGCACAGATACGCAGTATTTT
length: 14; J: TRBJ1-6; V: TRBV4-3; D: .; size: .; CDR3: CASSQDRLNSPLHF; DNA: TGCGCCAGCAGCCAAGACAGATTGAATTCACCCCTCCACTTT